This TCR beta chain was found in a study of shared clonotypes between healthy human individuals (dated by TCRdb to about 2020). Background on the whole study: The cohort included a few men and a couple of women between 18 and 49 years of age. Leukapheresis yielded between about 0.85 and 10 billion PBMCs per donor. Different laboratories and diverse techniques were used to prepare libraries and sequence TCR repertoires, to increase sequencing depth and limit assay-specific biases. Blood TCR repertoires of roughly five healthy adults were deeply sequenced to estimate repertoire size and the extent of clonotype sharing between individuals. For each donor, CD4 naive and CD4 memory were each given three plates, CD8 naive was given two plates, and CD8 memory was given one plate.

What the authors observed across the whole study: When a handful of donors were compared, the shared fraction of clonotypes was roughly 5% for naive CD4, over 3% for naive CD8, 2% to 2.5% for memory CD4, and about 0.36% for memory CD8. Naive subsets generally had larger estimated clonotype richness than memory subsets did. Compared with non-shared clonotypes, clonotypes shared by all four sorted-subset donors had higher generation probabilities. Because the study included a small number of donors, the genetic and exposure-history diversity represented was limited. Only blood was sampled, and tissue TCR repertoires likely differ from those in blood. Rarefaction of sorted-subset datasets indicated incomplete sequencing despite the large sequencing depth. Pairwise subsampling indicated that sequencing depth was expected to affect the degree of clonotype sharing among donors.

Using the deep immunoSEQ assay, multiplex PCR amplified TCR CDR3 regions from genomic DNA. For each cell subset, the extracted genomic DNA was distributed evenly across all wells of several immunoSEQ 96-well plates, and each plate served as one replicate. Each replicate PCR for sorted subsets received approximately 200 ng genomic DNA, equal to 30,000 or so T cell genomes. Purified libraries were quantified with a Qubit 3.0 fluorometer, sized on a Bioanalyzer 2100, and re-quantified with the KAPA Library Quantification kit. Every immunoSEQ 96-well plate was sequenced on a separate single-read 150-cycle Illumina NextSeq 550 flow cell. The study's processing was this. Because only junctional sequences without quality scores were contained in the immunoSEQ output, filtering matching that applied to full-length reads could not be performed. To assign V/J genes and CDR3, sequences were annotated using PyIR, a Python wrapper for IgBLAST v1.9, with IMGT germline references. Reads were removed for weak V/J assignments (E-value above 1e-6), missing CDR3, stop codons, out-of-frame junctions, or ambiguous translated residues. A V3J clonotype was defined by an identical inferred V gene, J gene, and CDR3 amino acid sequence. Percentage overlap between repertoires was computed as shared unique clonotypes divided by the size of the smaller repertoire. Repertoire richness was assessed with RTK rarefaction, the Chao1 estimator, and Recon v2.1 estimates of unobserved clonotypes. Generation probabilities for all TCRbeta clonotypes obtained by the gDNA method from four donors were computed using OLGA. TCRdb mirrors the immuneACCESS table, restricted to in-frame sequences. Some clones are absent from its copies; in checked studies, under half trace to an unresolved V gene, and the reason for the others is unknown. The V and J calls and clone size are taken from that table; D and trimming were inferred from the DNA. The sample table holds about 530,000 clones, of which 90% to 96% were seen once. The biggest ten clones account for roughly 0.06% of the sample.

Healthy HIV-negative adults with no recently reported acute infections or vaccinations were included as donors. Every donor was a Caucasian adult living in Nashville, Tennessee, USA. Magnetic negative selection was used to enrich CD4+ T cells, after which naive cells were positively selected on CD45RA and the negative fraction became the memory subset. After blood collection by leukapheresis, PBMCs were isolated using Ficoll-Histopaque density gradient centrifugation and then cryopreserved in the vapor phase of liquid nitrogen. Analytical flow cytometry was used to check the purity and quantity of every magnetically sorted T cell population. From each sorted fraction, genomic DNA was isolated and quantified by UV absorbance on a Nanodrop 2000c. Concerning this clone: Its target antigen remains unknown. The record has no base qualities; no much larger clone is one base away.

Measured from the cysteine to the phenylalanine, the CDR3 is 14 residues long. The retained sequence is limited to the CDR3, 42 bases, with the frame set at the first base. This TCR came from a woman aged 30 to 39 in good health. Sequencing was performed on naive CD4+ T cells sorted from blood. Interpreted using the paper, the cell subset or site label stands for: CD45RA+ positively selected. The chain is encoded by TRBV21-1 joined to TRBJ2-2; TRBD1 is the table's D call, not checked against the DNA. TRBV21-1 is assigned pseudogene status. Here the CDR3 is given as CASSKGANTGELFF. The DNA is as follows: TGTGCCAGCAGCAAAGGGGCCAACACCGGGGAGCTGTTTTTT.